This record looks at one T cell receptor (beta chain) sequence and its context. This clonotype was recorded a few times. What this receptor recognizes is not known. There are no base qualities to consult, and no much larger clone falls within one base. The CDR3 runs 19 amino acids, cysteine and phenylalanine included. This entry keeps only the CDR3 DNA: 57 bases, framed from base 1. The germline V gene provides CDR1 KGHDR and CDR2 SFDVKD. V ends up 1 base short and J 4 bases short, with an unmatched junction base count of 14. The data were obtained in a study of CD8 T cells in ankylosing spondylitis (dated by TCRdb to 2015 to 2018). With respect to the entire study: To find TCR variants linked to disease, the study profiled T cell receptor beta repertoires in ankylosing spondylitis patients and healthy donors. Peripheral blood was sampled, and synovial fluid was also collected from ankylosing spondylitis patients. The full study cohort was made up of roughly 25 ankylosing spondylitis patients and 108 healthy donors.

Sequencing used an Illumina HiSeq 2500. TCR beta libraries were prepared by quantitative 5'-RACE with molecular barcodes. Per the source publication's procedure: A new computational method based on a probabilistic model of VDJ rearrangement was used to identify disease-linked TCR variants. TCRdb reworked the public reads: Q25 trimming with fastp, MiXCR clone assembly, productive beta chains retained. Merged by CDR3 protein, the rows form single entries marked with the most common genes and DNA. The V and J calls shown here were made by TCRdb, not taken from the authors' results. The sample table lists just over 350,000 distinct CDR3 sequences, 20% of them with a count of one. The ten largest clones represent around 14% of the sample. Study-wide conclusions, independent of this receptor: A TCR beta motif made up of several highly homologous amino acid variants appeared to be characteristic of blood from ankylosing spondylitis patients. A CD8+ phenotype was shown by the disease-linked clones, which were found at relatively low frequencies in peripheral blood. According to the report, matched synovial fluid samples from ankylosing spondylitis patients were significantly enriched for the disease-linked clones. Some motif variants had previously been reported in the synovial fluid and blood of reactive arthritis patients, which suggests shared mechanisms of disease initiation.

The sample comprised blood, either unsorted or a sorted T cell fraction (not recorded which). The V gene is TRBV24-1 and the J gene is TRBJ2-5; TRBD2 fits 10 bases in the junction. The clonotype originates from a male donor with ankylosing spondylitis or in good health (not recorded which). At the DNA level, the sequence is TGTGCCACCAGTGATTTTGGTCGGTGGGAAGCGGGGGGGCGAGAGACCCAGTACTTC. It encodes CATSDFGRWEAGGRETQYF.